Sequencing of this T cell receptor (beta chain) was carried out in a study of blood T cell repertoires in COVID-19. Participants' own reports of clinical history determined their cohort assignment. A COVID-19 case had been met by exposed participants during the 2 weeks before study entry. The method was immunoSEQ multiplex PCR; TCRdb's version includes in-frame clones alone and lacks a portion of them. The table lists about 280,000 clones, more than 85% of them singletons, with 2.8% in the top ten. Germline assignment: CDR1 SGHRS and CDR2 YFSETQ. CDR3 length equals 16 residues. The V gene lost 3 bases and the J gene lost 2 bases, with 18 bases spanning the gap.

The source is a man aged 40-49 years who had been exposed to COVID-19. Sample: PBMCs or T cells enriched from blood (not recorded which). The chain is built from TRBV5-1 and TRBJ2-7; D may be TRBD2 (6 bases). Here the CDR3 DNA reads TGCGCCAGCAGCTCCCTTCCGGGCGGGGAGACCTACGAGCAGTACTTC. Protein product: CASSSLPGGETYEQYF.